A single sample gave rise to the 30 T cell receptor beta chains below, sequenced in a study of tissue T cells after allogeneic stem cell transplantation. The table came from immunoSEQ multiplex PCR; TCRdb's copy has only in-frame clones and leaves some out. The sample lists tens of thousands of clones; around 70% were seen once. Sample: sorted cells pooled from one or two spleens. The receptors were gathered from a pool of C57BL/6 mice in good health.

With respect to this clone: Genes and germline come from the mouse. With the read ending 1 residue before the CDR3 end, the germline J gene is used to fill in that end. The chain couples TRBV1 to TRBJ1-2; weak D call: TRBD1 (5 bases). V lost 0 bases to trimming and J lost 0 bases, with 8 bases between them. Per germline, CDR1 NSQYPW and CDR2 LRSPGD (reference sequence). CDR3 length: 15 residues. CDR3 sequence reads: CTCSADLTANSDYTF. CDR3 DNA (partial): TGCACCTGCAGTGCAGATCTGACAGCAAACTCCGACTACACC.

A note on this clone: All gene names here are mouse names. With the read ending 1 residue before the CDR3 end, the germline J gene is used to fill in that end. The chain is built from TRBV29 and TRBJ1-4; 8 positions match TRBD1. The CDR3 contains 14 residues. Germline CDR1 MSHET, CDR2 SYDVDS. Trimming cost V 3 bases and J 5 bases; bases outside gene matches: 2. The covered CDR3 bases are TGTGCTAGCAGTTTTAGGACAGGGAACGAAAGATTATTT. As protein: CASSFRTGNERLF. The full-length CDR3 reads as CASSFRTGNERLFF. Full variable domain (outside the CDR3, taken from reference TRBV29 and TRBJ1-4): DMKVTQMPRYLIKRMGENVLLECGQDMSHETMYWYRQDPGLGLQLIYISYDVDSNSEGDIPKGYRVSRKKREHFSLILDSAKTNQTSVYFCASSFRTGNERLFFGHGTKLSVL.

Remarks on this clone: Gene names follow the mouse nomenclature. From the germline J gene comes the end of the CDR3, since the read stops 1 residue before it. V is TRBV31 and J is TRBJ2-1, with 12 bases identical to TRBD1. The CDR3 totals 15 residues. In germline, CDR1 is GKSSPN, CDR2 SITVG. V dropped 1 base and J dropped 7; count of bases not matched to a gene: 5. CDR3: CAWSPGTGGRAEQFF. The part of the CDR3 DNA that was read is TGTGCCTGGAGTCCAGGGACAGGGGGCAGGGCTGAGCAGTTC.

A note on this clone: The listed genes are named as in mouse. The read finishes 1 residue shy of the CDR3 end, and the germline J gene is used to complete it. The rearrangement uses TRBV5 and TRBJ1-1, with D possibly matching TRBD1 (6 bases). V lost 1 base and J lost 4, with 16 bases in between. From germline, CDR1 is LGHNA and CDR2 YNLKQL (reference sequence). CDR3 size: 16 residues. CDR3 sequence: CASSQGRRGSVTEVFF. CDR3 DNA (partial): TGTGCCAGCAGCCAAGGTCGCAGGGGAAGTGTCACAGAAGTCTTC.

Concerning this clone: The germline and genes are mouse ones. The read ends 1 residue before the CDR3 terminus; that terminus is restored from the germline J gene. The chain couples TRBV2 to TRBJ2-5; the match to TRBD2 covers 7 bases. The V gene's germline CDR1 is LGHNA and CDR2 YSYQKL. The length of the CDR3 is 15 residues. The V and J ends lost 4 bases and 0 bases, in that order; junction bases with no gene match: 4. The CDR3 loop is CASSRTGANQDTQYF. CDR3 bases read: TGTGCCAGCAGCCGAACTGGGGCTAACCAAGACACCCAGTAC.

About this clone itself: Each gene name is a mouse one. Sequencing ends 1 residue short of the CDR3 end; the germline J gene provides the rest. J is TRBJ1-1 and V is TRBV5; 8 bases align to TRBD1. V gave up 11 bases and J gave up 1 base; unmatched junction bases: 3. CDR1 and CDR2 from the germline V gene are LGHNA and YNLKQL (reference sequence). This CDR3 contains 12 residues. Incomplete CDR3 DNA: TGTGCCCCCGGACAGGGAAACACAGAAGTCTTC. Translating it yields CAPGQGNTEVF. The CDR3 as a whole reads CAPGQGNTEVFF.

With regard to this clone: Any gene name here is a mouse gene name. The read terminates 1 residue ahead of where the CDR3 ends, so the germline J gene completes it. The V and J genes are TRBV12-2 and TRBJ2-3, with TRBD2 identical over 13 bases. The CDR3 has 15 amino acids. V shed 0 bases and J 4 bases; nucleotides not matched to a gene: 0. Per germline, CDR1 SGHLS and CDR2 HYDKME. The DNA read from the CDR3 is TGTGCCAGCTCTCTCGGACTGGGGGGGCCAGAAACGCTGTAT. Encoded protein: CASSLGLGGPETLY. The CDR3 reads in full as CASSLGLGGPETLYF.

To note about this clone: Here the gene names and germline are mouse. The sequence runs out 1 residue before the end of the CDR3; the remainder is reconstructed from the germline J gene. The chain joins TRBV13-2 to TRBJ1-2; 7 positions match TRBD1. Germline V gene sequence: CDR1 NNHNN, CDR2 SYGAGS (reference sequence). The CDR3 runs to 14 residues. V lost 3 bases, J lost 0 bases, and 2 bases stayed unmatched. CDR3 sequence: CASGAGTANSDYTF. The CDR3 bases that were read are TGTGCCAGCGGTGCGGGGACAGCAAACTCCGACTACACC.

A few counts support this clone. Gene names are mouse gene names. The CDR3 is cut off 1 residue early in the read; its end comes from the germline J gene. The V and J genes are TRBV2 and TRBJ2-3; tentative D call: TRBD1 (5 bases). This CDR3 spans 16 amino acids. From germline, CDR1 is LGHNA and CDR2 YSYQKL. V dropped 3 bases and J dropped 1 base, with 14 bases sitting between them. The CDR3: CASSHPQGTGAETLYF. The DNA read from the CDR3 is TGTGCCAGCAGCCATCCTCAGGGAACGGGTGCAGAAACGCTGTAT.

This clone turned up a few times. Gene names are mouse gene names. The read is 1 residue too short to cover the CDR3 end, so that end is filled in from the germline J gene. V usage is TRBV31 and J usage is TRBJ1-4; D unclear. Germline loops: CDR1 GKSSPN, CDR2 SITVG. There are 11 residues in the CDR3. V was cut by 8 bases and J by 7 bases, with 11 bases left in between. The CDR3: CAGGEGERLFF. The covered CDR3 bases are TGTGCCGGTGGGGAGGGCGAAAGATTATTT.

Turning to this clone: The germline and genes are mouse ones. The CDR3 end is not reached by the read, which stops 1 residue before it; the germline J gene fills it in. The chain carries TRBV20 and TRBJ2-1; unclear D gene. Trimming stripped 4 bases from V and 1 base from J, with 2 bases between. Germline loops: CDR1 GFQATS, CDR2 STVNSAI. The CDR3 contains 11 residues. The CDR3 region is CGAINYAEQFF. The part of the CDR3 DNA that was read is TGTGGTGCTATAAACTATGCTGAGCAGTTC.

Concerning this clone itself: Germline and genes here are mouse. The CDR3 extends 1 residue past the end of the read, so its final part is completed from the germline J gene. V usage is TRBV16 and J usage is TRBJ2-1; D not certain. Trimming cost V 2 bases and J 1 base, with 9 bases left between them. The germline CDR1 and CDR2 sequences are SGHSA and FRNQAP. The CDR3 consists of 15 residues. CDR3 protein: CASSLSGPNYAEQFF. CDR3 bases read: TGTGCAAGCAGCTTAAGTGGGCCGAACTATGCTGAGCAGTTC.

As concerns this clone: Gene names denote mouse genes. The CDR3 sequence: CAWTLGGEDTQYF. The CDR3 DNA, read in part, is TGTGCCTGGACTCTGGGGGGGGAAGACACCCAGTAC. The chain uses TRBV31 and TRBJ2-5, with TRBD2 matching 9 bases. The read finishes 1 residue shy of the CDR3 end, and the germline J gene is used to complete it. J gave up 4 bases and V 4 bases, and 3 bases lay outside the gene matches. The CDR3 covers 13 residues. Per the germline V gene, CDR1 is GKSSPN and CDR2 is SITVG.

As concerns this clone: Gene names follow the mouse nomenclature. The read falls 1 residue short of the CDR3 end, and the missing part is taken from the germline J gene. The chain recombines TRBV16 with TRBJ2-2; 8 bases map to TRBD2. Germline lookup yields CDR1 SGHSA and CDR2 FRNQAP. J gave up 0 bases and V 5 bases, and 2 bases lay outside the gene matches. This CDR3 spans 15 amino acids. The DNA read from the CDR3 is TGTGCAAGCAGCCGGGACTGGTCAAACACCGGGCAGCTCTAC. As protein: CASSRDWSNTGQLY. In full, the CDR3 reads CASSRDWSNTGQLYF.

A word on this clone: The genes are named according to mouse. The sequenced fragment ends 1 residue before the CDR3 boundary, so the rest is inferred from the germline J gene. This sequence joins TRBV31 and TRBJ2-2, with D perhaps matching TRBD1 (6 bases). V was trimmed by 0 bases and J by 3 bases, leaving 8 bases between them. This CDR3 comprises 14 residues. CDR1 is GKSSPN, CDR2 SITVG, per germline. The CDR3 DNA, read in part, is TGTGCCTGGAGTCTAAGGGGGTACACCGGGCAGCTCTAC. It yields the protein CAWSLRGYTGQLY. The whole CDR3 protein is CAWSLRGYTGQLYF. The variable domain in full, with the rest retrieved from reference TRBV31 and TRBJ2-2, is AQTIHQWPVAEIKAVGSPLSLGCTIKGKSSPNLYWYWQATGGTLQQLFYSITVGQVESVVQLNLSASRPKDDQFILSTEKLLLSHSGFYLCAWSLRGYTGQLYFGEGSKLTVL.

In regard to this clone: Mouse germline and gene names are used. The DNA read from the CDR3 is TGTGCCAGCGGTGATCAGGGGGGCACCGGGCAGCTCTAC. Its protein product is CASGDQGGTGQLY. The complete CDR3 reads CASGDQGGTGQLYF. This chain connects TRBV13-2 to TRBJ2-2; tentative D call: TRBD1 (7 bases). The CDR3 end falls 1 residue outside the read, so it is completed with the germline J gene. The CDR3 is 14 residues long. The germline CDR1 and CDR2 sequences are NNHNN and SYGAGS (reference sequence). V lost 1 base, J lost 4 bases, and 8 bases lay in between.

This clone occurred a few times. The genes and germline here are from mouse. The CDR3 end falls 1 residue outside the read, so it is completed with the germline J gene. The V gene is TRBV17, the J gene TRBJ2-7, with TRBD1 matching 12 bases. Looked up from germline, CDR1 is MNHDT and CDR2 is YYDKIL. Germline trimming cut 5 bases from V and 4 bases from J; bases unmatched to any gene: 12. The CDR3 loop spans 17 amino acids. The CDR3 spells CASSQGQGAWGAYEQYF. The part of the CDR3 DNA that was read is TGTGCTAGCAGTCAGGGACAGGGGGCCTGGGGGGCGTATGAACAGTAC.

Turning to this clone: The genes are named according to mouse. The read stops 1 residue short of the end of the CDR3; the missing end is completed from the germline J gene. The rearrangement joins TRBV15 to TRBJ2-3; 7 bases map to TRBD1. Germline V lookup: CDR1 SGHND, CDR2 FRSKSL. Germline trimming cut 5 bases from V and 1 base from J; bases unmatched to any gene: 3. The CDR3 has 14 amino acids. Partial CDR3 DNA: TGTGCCAGCAGTGCGACAGGGCGTGCAGAAACGCTGTAT. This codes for CASSATGRAETLY. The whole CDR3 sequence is CASSATGRAETLYF.

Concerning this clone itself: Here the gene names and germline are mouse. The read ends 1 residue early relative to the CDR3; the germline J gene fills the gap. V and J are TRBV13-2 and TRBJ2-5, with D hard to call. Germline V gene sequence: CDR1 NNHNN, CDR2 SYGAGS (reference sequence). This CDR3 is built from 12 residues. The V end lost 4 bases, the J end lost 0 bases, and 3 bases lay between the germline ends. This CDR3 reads CASGINQDTQYF. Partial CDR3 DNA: TGTGCCAGCGGTATCAACCAAGACACCCAGTAC.

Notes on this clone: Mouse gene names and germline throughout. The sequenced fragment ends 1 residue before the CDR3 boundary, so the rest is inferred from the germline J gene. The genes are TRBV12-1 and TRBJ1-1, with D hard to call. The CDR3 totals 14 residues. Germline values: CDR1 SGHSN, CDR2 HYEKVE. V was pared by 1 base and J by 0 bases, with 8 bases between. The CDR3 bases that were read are TGTGCCAGCTCTCTTGGCTATGCAAACACAGAAGTCTTC. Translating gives CASSLGYANTEVF. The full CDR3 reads CASSLGYANTEVFF. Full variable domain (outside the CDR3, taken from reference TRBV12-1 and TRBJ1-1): DSGVVQSPRHIIKEKGGRSVLTCIPISGHSNVVWYQQTLGKELKFLIQHYEKVERDKGFLPSRFSVQQFDDYHSEMNMSALELEDSAMYFCASSLGYANTEVFFGKGTRLTVV.

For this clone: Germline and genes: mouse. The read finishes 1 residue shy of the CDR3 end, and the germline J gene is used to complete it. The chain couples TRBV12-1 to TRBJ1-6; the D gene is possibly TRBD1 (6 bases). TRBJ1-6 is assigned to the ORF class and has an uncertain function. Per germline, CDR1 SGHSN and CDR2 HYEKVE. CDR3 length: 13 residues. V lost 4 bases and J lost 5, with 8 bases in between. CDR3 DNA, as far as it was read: TGTGCCAGCTCCGACAGGAATAATTCGCCCCTCTAC. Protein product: CASSDRNNSPLY. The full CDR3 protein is CASSDRNNSPLYF.

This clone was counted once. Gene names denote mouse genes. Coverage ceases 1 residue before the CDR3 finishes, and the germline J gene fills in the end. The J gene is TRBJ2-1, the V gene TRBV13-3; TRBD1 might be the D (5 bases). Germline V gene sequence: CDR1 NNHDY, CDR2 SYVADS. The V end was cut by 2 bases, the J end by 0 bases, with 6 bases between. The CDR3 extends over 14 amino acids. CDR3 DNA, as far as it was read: TGTGCCAGCAGTGAAGGGGATAACTATGCTGAGCAGTTC. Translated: CASSEGDNYAEQF. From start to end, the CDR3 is CASSEGDNYAEQFF.

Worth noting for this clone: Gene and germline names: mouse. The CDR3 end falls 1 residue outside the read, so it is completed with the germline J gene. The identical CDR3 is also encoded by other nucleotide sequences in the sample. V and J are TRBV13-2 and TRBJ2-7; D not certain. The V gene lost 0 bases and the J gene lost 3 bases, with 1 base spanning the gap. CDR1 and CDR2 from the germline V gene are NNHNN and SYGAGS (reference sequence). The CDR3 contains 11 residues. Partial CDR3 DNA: TGTGCCAGCGGTGATGTCTATGAACAGTAC. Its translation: CASGDVYEQY. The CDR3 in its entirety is CASGDVYEQYF.

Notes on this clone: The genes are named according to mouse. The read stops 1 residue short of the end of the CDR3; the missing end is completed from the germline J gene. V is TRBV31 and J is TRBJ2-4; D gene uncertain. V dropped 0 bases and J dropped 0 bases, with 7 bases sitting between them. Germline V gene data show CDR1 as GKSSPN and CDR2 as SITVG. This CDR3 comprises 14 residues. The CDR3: CAWSLHTSQNTLYF. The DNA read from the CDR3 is TGTGCCTGGAGTCTACATACTAGTCAAAACACCTTGTAC.

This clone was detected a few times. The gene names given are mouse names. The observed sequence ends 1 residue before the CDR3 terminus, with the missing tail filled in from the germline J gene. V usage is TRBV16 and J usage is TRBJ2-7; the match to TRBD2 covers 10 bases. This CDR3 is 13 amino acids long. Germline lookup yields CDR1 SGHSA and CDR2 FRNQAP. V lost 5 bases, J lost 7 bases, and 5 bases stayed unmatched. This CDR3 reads CASSATGGSEQYF. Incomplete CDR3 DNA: TGTGCAAGCAGCGCGACTGGGGGGAGCGAACAGTAC.

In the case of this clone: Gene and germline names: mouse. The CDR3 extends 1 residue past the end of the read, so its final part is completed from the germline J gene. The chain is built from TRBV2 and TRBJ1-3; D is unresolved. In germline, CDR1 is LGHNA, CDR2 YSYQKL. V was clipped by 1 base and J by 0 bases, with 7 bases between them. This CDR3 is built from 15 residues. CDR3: CASSQGRTSGNTLYF. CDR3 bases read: TGTGCCAGCAGCCAAGGACGGACTTCTGGAAATACGCTCTAT.

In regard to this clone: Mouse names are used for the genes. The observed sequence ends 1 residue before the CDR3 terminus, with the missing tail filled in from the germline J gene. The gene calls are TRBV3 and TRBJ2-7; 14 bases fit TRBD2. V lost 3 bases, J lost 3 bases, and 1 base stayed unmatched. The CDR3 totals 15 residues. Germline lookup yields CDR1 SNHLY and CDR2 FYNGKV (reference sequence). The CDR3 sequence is CASSLGLGGRYEQYF. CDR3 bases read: TGTGCCAGCAGCTTGGGACTGGGGGGGCGCTATGAACAGTAC.

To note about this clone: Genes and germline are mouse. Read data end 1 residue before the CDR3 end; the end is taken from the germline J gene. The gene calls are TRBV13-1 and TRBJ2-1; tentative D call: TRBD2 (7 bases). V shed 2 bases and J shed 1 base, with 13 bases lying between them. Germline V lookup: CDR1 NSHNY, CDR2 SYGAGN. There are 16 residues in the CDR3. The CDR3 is CASSELGGPNYAEQFF. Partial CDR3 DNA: TGTGCCAGCAGTGAGTTGGGGGGCCCCAACTATGCTGAGCAGTTC.

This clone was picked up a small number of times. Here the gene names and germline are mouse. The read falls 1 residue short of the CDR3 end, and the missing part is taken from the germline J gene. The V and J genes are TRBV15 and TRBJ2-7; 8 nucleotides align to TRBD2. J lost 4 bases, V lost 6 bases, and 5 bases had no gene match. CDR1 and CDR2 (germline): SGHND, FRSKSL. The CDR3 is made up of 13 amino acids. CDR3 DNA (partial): TGTGCCAGCAGCCTGGGGGGCCCTTATGAACAGTAC. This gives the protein CASSLGGPYEQY. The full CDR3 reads CASSLGGPYEQYF. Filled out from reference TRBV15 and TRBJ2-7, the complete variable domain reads DAGVTQTPRHEVAEKGQTIILKCEPVSGHNDLFWYRQTKIQGLELLSYFRSKSLMEDGGAFKDRFKAEMLNSSFSTLKIQPTEPKDSAVYLCASSLGGPYEQYFGPGTRLTVL.

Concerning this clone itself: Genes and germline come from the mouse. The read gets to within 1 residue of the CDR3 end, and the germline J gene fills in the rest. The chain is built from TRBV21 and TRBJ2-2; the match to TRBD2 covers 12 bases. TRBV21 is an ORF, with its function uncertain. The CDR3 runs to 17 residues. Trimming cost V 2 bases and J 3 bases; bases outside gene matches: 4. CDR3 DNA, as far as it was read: TGTGCTAGCAGTCAAGACTGGGGGGGCGCCGACACCGGGCAGCTCTAC. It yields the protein CASSQDWGGADTGQLY. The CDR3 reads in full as CASSQDWGGADTGQLYF.